This is a list of T cell receptor beta chains from one sample in a study of T-cell memory formation after mild COVID-19. One entry per CDR3 protein results from TCRdb running MiXCR on the 5' RACE reads. The sample carries 50,000 or so distinct CDR3 sequences, roughly a quarter recorded once. Sequencing was performed on PBMCs or a T cell subset sorted from them (not recorded which). Receptors originate from a man younger than 35 who had mild COVID-19 (a few samples of this study predate the infection). Cell type and time point are not known. CDR3s include the opening cysteine and the closing phenylalanine or tryptophan. The order of the fields is D gene, V gene, J gene, clone size, CDR3 DNA, CDR3 protein. D genes are given only for firm matches. Expanded clones get a size class; other rows say once, few or many, or leave the size out.

d_gene: .; v_gene: TRBV6-2/TRBV6-3; j_gene: TRBJ1-1; abundance: .; CDR3nt: TGTGCCAGCAGTTACGACCTGCTGAACACTGAAGCTTTCTTT; CDR3aa: CASSYDLLNTEAFF
d_gene: .; v_gene: TRBV5-1; j_gene: TRBJ1-6; abundance: .; CDR3nt: TGCGCCAGCAGCTTGGCCGGGGATCCACCACTCCACTTT; CDR3aa: CASSLAGDPPLHF
d_gene: TRBD1; v_gene: TRBV7-9; j_gene: TRBJ2-3; abundance: .; CDR3nt: TGTGCCAGCAGCTTAGGCCCGGGACAGGGCCACACAGATACGCAGTATTTT; CDR3aa: CASSLGPGQGHTDTQYF
d_gene: TRBD1; v_gene: TRBV5-5; j_gene: TRBJ2-1; abundance: .; CDR3nt: TGTGCCAGCAGCTTGTTGGTTGGACAGGGTTACAATGAGCAGTTCTTC; CDR3aa: CASSLLVGQGYNEQFF
d_gene: TRBD2; v_gene: TRBV14; j_gene: TRBJ2-3; abundance: .; CDR3nt: TGTGCCAGCAGCCAAGATCGAGCGGGGGAGCCCACAGATACGCAGTATTTT; CDR3aa: CASSQDRAGEPTDTQYF
d_gene: .; v_gene: TRBV7-8; j_gene: TRBJ2-5; abundance: few; CDR3nt: TGTGCCAGCAGCTTAATACAGCCCCGGGAGACCCAGTACTTC; CDR3aa: CASSLIQPRETQYF
d_gene: .; v_gene: TRBV29-1; j_gene: TRBJ1-1; abundance: many; CDR3nt: TGCAGCGTTGCCAGGATGAACACTGAAGCTTTCTTT; CDR3aa: CSVARMNTEAFF
d_gene: .; v_gene: TRBV6-4; j_gene: TRBJ2-3; abundance: .; CDR3nt: TGTGCCAGCAGCCCTCGAGGGGGAGTAGCAGATACGCAGTATTTT; CDR3aa: CASSPRGGVADTQYF
d_gene: .; v_gene: TRBV12-3/TRBV12-4; j_gene: TRBJ2-5; abundance: .; CDR3nt: TGTGCCAGCAAGGCCCAGGGCTCGGAAAGGGAGACCCAGTACTTC; CDR3aa: CASKAQGSERETQYF
d_gene: TRBD1; v_gene: TRBV7-6; j_gene: TRBJ2-7; abundance: .; CDR3nt: TGTGCCAGCAGCGTGGGGACAGGGCCTTCCTACGAGCAGTACTTC; CDR3aa: CASSVGTGPSYEQYF
d_gene: .; v_gene: TRBV12-3/TRBV12-4; j_gene: TRBJ1-2; abundance: .; CDR3nt: TGTGCCAGCAGCCCTGGACGGGCTATTGGCTACACCTTC; CDR3aa: CASSPGRAIGYTF
d_gene: .; v_gene: TRBV24-1; j_gene: TRBJ2-1; abundance: few; CDR3nt: TGTGCCACCAGTGATCCAGATGATGGGAATGAGCAGTTCTTC; CDR3aa: CATSDPDDGNEQFF
d_gene: TRBD2; v_gene: TRBV4-3; j_gene: TRBJ2-1; abundance: many; CDR3nt: TGCGCCAGCAGCCAAGAGCTAGCGGGGGAAGGCAATGAGCAGTTCTTC; CDR3aa: CASSQELAGEGNEQFF
d_gene: TRBD2; v_gene: TRBV4-3; j_gene: TRBJ2-2; abundance: .; CDR3nt: TGCGCCAGCAAAGATCGTAGCGGGGGGGCTTCCGGGGAGCTGTTTTTT; CDR3aa: CASKDRSGGASGELFF
d_gene: .; v_gene: TRBV7-2; j_gene: TRBJ2-1; abundance: few; CDR3nt: TGTGCCAGCAGCTTAGTAGAGGGTAGGAATGAGCAGTTCTTC; CDR3aa: CASSLVEGRNEQFF
d_gene: .; v_gene: TRBV25-1; j_gene: TRBJ2-7; abundance: .; CDR3nt: TGTGCCAGCACCACTCGACAGTGGCCCTACGAGCAGTACTTC; CDR3aa: CASTTRQWPYEQYF
d_gene: TRBD1; v_gene: TRBV27; j_gene: TRBJ2-7; abundance: few; CDR3nt: TGTGCCAGCAGTCTGGGGACAGGTCGTACGGAGCAGTACTTC; CDR3aa: CASSLGTGRTEQYF
d_gene: TRBD1; v_gene: TRBV5-1; j_gene: TRBJ2-1; abundance: .; CDR3nt: TGCGCCAGCTCGCCCGGGACAGACAATGAGCAGTTCTTC; CDR3aa: CASSPGTDNEQFF
d_gene: .; v_gene: TRBV7-9; j_gene: TRBJ2-3; abundance: .; CDR3nt: TGTGCCAGCAGCCAATACACAGATACGCAGTATTTT; CDR3aa: CASSQYTDTQYF
d_gene: .; v_gene: TRBV5-6; j_gene: TRBJ1-6; abundance: .; CDR3nt: TGTGCCAGCAGCTTGGCGGGCGGCTCACCCCTCCACTTT; CDR3aa: CASSLAGGSPLHF
d_gene: .; v_gene: TRBV7-8; j_gene: TRBJ2-5; abundance: .; CDR3nt: TGTGCCAGCAGCCGACCTCCGGGACAACCTGGGGAGACCCAGTACTTC; CDR3aa: CASSRPPGQPGETQYF
d_gene: .; v_gene: TRBV6-5; j_gene: TRBJ2-5; abundance: .; CDR3nt: TGTGCCAGCAGTTACTCCGGGACTTGGAACGGCCAAGAGACCCAGTACTTC; CDR3aa: CASSYSGTWNGQETQYF
d_gene: .; v_gene: TRBV7-3; j_gene: TRBJ2-7; abundance: .; CDR3nt: TGTGCCAGCAGCCAGACGGGGGGCCCGGTGGACTACGAGCAGTACTTC; CDR3aa: CASSQTGGPVDYEQYF
d_gene: .; v_gene: TRBV12-3/TRBV12-4; j_gene: TRBJ2-2; abundance: .; CDR3nt: TGTGCCAGCAGTTTTGGGACCAGGGGAGGCCGCACCGGGGAGCTGTTTTTT; CDR3aa: CASSFGTRGGRTGELFF
d_gene: TRBD1; v_gene: TRBV5-5; j_gene: TRBJ1-1; abundance: .; CDR3nt: TGTGCCAGCAGCTCCCCCCCGGGACAGGGGAACACTGAAGCTTTCTTT; CDR3aa: CASSSPPGQGNTEAFF
d_gene: .; v_gene: TRBV20-1; j_gene: TRBJ1-2; abundance: few; CDR3nt: TGCAGTGCCATTCTTCACACAGTCGATGGCTACACCTTC; CDR3aa: CSAILHTVDGYTF
d_gene: .; v_gene: TRBV4-1; j_gene: TRBJ2-2; abundance: .; CDR3nt: TGCGCCAGCAGCCAAGGTCGGATCACCGGGGAGCTGTTTTTT; CDR3aa: CASSQGRITGELFF
d_gene: .; v_gene: TRBV12-3/TRBV12-4; j_gene: TRBJ2-5; abundance: .; CDR3nt: TGTGCCAGCAGTAGGGGCCGGGGCGGAGAGACCCAGTACTTC; CDR3aa: CASSRGRGGETQYF
d_gene: TRBD2; v_gene: TRBV12-3/TRBV12-4; j_gene: TRBJ2-7; abundance: once; CDR3nt: TGTGCCAGCAGTACTAGCGGGGCCCCCTACGAGCAGTACTTC; CDR3aa: CASSTSGAPYEQYF
d_gene: .; v_gene: TRBV5-6; j_gene: TRBJ1-5; abundance: .; CDR3nt: TGTGCCAGCAGCTTCTGGGGTGGCCAGCCCCAGCATTTT; CDR3aa: CASSFWGGQPQHF
d_gene: .; v_gene: TRBV29-1; j_gene: TRBJ2-2; abundance: many; CDR3nt: TGCAGCGTTGTTGCAGGCGGGGAGCTGTTTTTT; CDR3aa: CSVVAGGELFF
d_gene: .; v_gene: TRBV28; j_gene: TRBJ2-3; abundance: .; CDR3nt: TGTGCCAGCAGTCTAGAGCGCAGTCAAGGCACAGATACGCAGTATTTT; CDR3aa: CASSLERSQGTDTQYF
d_gene: .; v_gene: TRBV6-6; j_gene: TRBJ1-5; abundance: few; CDR3nt: TGTGCCAGCAGTTATTTAAGCGGGAATCAGCCCCAGCATTTT; CDR3aa: CASSYLSGNQPQHF
d_gene: .; v_gene: TRBV7-9; j_gene: TRBJ1-2; abundance: few; CDR3nt: TGTGCCAGCAGCTTAGCACCAGGGAACTATGGCTACACCTTC; CDR3aa: CASSLAPGNYGYTF
d_gene: .; v_gene: TRBV5-6; j_gene: TRBJ2-3; abundance: .; CDR3nt: TGTGCCAGCAGCTCGGCATGGGGCGCAGATACGCAGTATTTT; CDR3aa: CASSSAWGADTQYF
d_gene: TRBD2; v_gene: TRBV7-2; j_gene: TRBJ2-1; abundance: many; CDR3nt: TGTGCCAGCAGCTTAGAAGGGGGGCCTAGCGGGATCAATGAGCAGTTCTTC; CDR3aa: CASSLEGGPSGINEQFF
d_gene: TRBD1; v_gene: TRBV4-3; j_gene: TRBJ1-4; abundance: few; CDR3nt: TGCGCCAGCAGCCAAGGAACAGGGGGGGAAAAACTGTTTTTT; CDR3aa: CASSQGTGGEKLFF
d_gene: TRBD1; v_gene: TRBV6-5; j_gene: TRBJ2-1; abundance: few; CDR3nt: TGTGCCAGCAGCCCCGGGACAGGGGTGCGTGAGCAGTTCTTC; CDR3aa: CASSPGTGVREQFF
d_gene: .; v_gene: TRBV7-2; j_gene: TRBJ2-5; abundance: .; CDR3nt: TGTGCCAGCAGCTTAGAATCGCTGCCTCAAGAGACCCAGTACTTC; CDR3aa: CASSLESLPQETQYF
d_gene: .; v_gene: TRBV4-1; j_gene: TRBJ2-1; abundance: few; CDR3nt: TGCGCCAGCAGCCCTACTTCAGGGGTCACTGAGCAGTTCTTC; CDR3aa: CASSPTSGVTEQFF
d_gene: .; v_gene: TRBV4-2; j_gene: TRBJ2-7; abundance: .; CDR3nt: TGTGCCAGCAGCCTCGGGACGGGTAGCTCCTACGAGCAGTACTTC; CDR3aa: CASSLGTGSSYEQYF
d_gene: .; v_gene: TRBV6-5; j_gene: TRBJ2-1; abundance: once; CDR3nt: TGTGCCAGCAGTTACGTGGCGGCGCGGGAGCAGTTCTTC; CDR3aa: CASSYVAAREQFF
d_gene: TRBD2; v_gene: TRBV11-2; j_gene: TRBJ2-1; abundance: few; CDR3nt: TGTGCCAGCAGCGACACCCGGGACTACTATAATGAGCAGTTCTTC; CDR3aa: CASSDTRDYYNEQFF
d_gene: TRBD1; v_gene: TRBV6-2/TRBV6-3; j_gene: TRBJ2-1; abundance: .; CDR3nt: TGTGCCACCCGACAGGGCTCCTACAATGAGCAGTTCTTC; CDR3aa: CATRQGSYNEQFF
d_gene: .; v_gene: TRBV5-1; j_gene: TRBJ2-3; abundance: few; CDR3nt: TGCGCCAGCAGCTTACGCGGAAGGGGCCTCACAGATACGCAGTATTTT; CDR3aa: CASSLRGRGLTDTQYF
d_gene: .; v_gene: TRBV27; j_gene: TRBJ2-1; abundance: few; CDR3nt: TGTGCCAGCAGTTCGAGCCCTGCTCCTGAGCAGTTCTTC; CDR3aa: CASSSSPAPEQFF